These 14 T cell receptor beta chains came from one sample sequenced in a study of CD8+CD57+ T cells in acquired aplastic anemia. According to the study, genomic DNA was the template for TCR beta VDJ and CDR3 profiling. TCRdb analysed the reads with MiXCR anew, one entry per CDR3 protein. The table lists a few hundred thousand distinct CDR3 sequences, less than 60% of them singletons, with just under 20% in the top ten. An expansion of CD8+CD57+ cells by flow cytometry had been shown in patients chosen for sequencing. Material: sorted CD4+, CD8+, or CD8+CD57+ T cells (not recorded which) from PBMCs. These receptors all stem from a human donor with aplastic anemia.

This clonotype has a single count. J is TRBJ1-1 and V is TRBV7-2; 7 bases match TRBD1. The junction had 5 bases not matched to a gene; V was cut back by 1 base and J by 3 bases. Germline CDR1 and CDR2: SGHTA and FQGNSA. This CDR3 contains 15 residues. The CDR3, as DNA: TGTGCCAGCAGCTTAGGGGCCGGACAGGACACTGAAGCTTTCTTT. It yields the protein CASSLGAGQDTEAFF.

DNA of the CDR3: TGTGCCAGCAGCCCAGGATTTGCAACTAATGAAAAACTGTTTTTT. Translating gives CASSPGFATNEKLFF. The chain recombines TRBV25-1 with TRBJ1-4, with D unclear. The length of the CDR3 is 15 residues. Between the trimmed V and J ends, which lost 6 bases and 0 bases, there was a span of 11 bases. The V gene's germline CDR1 is MGHDK and CDR2 SYGVNS.

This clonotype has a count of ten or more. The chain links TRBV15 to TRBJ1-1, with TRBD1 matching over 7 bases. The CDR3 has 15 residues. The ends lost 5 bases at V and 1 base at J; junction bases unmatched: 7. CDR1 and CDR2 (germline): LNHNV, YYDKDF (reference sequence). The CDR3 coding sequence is TGTGCCACCAGCTCTCACCAGGGGGAGAACACTGAAGCTTTCTTT. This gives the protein CATSSHQGENTEAFF.

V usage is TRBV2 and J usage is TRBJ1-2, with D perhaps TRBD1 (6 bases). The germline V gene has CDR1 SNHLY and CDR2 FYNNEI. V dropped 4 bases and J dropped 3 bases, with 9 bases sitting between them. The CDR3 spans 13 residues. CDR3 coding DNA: TGTGCCAGCAGTGCCCGGACAGACTATGGCTACACCTTC. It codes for CASSARTDYGYTF.

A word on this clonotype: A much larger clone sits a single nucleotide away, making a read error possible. This chain's CDR3 is CASSRATVNTEAFF. The CDR3 DNA is TGTGCCAGCAGTAGAGCGACAGTCAACACTGAAGCTTTCTTT. J is TRBJ1-1 and V is TRBV6-5, with D perhaps TRBD1 (5 bases). CDR1 is MNHEY and CDR2 is SVGAGI in the germline V gene. V dropped 5 bases and J dropped 2 bases, with 12 bases sitting between them. The CDR3 consists of 14 residues.

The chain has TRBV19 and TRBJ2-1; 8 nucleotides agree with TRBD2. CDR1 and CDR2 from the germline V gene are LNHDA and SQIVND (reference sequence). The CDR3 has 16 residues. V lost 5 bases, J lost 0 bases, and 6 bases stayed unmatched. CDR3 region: CASSPGGTASYNEQFF. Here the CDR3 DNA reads TGTGCCAGTAGTCCGGGGGGGACGGCCTCCTACAATGAGCAGTTCTTC.

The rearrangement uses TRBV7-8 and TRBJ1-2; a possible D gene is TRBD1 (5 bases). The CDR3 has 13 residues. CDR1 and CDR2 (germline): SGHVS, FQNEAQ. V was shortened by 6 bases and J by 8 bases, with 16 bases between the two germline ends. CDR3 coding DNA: TGTGCCAGCAGTCCCAGGGAGCTTGACGGCTACACCTTC. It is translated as CASSPRELDGYTF.

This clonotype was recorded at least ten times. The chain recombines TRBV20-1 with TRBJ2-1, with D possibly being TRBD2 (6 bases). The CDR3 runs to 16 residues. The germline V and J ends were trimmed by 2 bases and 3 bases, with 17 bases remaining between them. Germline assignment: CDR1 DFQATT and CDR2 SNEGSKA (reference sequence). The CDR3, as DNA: TGCAGTGCTAGAAAGGTTGGTGCGGGGTACTACAATGAGCAGTTCTTC. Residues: CSARKVGAGYYNEQFF.

CDR3 in DNA: TGTGCCAGCAGCTCACAGACTAGCGGGGGCGTATACGAGCAGTACTTC. Amino acid sequence: CASSSQTSGGVYEQYF. This rearrangement joins TRBV7-2 to TRBJ2-7, with 12 bases that match TRBD2. V shed 4 bases and J 4 bases; nucleotides not matched to a gene: 8. This CDR3 is 16 amino acids long. Germline V gives CDR1 SGHTA, CDR2 FQGNSA. Based on the CDR3 plus reference TRBV7-2 and TRBJ2-7, the full variable domain is GAGVSQSPSNKVTEKGKDVELRCDPISGHTALYWYRQSLGQGLEFLIYFQGNSAPDKSGLPSDRFSAERTGGSVSTLTIQRTQQEDSAVYLCASSSQTSGGVYEQYFGPGTRLTVT.

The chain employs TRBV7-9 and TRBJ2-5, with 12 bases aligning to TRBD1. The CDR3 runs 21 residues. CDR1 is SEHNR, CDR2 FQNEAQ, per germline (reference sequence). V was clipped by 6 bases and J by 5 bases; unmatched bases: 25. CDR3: CASSEALLGGLGQGARETQYF. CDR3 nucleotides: TGTGCCAGCAGTGAAGCGCTTCTTGGGGGTTTGGGACAGGGGGCACGGGAGACCCAGTACTTC. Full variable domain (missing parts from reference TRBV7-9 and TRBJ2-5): DTGVSQNPRHKITKRGQNVTFRCDPISEHNRLYWYRQTLGQGPEFLTYFQNEAQLEKSRLLSDRFSAERPKGSFSTLEIQRTEQGDSAMYLCASSEALLGGLGQGARETQYFGPGTRLLVL.

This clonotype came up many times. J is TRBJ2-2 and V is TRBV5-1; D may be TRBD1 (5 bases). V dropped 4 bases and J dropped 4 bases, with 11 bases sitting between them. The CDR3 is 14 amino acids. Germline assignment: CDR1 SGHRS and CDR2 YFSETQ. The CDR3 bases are TGCGCCAGCAGCCCCCTCACAGGCACCGGGGAGCTGTTTTTT. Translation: CASSPLTGTGELFF.

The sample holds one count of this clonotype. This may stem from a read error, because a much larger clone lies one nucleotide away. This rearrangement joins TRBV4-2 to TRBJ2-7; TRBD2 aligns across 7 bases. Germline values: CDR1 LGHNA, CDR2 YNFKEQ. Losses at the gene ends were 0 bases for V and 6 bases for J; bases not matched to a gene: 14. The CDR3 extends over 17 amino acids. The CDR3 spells CASSQDRVGGEGCEQYF. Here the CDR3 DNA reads TGTGCCAGCAGCCAAGATCGGGTTGGGGGGGAAGGCTGCGAGCAGTACTTC.

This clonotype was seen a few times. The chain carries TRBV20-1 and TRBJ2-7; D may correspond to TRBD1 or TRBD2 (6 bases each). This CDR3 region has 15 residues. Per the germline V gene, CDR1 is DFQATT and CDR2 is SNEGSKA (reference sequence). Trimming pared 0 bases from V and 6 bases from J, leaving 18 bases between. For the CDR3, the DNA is TGCAGTGCTAGAGATGGGGGAAAGGGGGGCGTCGAGCAGTACTTC. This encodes CSARDGGKGGVEQYF.

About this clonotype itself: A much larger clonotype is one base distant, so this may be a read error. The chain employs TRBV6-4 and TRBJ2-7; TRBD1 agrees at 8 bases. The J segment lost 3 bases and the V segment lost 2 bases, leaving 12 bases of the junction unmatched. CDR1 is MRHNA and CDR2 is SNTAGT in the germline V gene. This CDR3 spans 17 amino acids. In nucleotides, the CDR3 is TGTGCCAGCAGTGACGGAATCCCCAGGACAGGGTTCTACGAGCAGTACTTC. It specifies CASSDGIPRTGFYEQYF.